The clone carrying this TCR beta chain has only one observation. These data are taken from a study of blood T cell repertoires in COVID-19. Study-wide context: Samples representing acute and convalescent COVID-19 were sourced from the United States, Italy and Spain.

CDR3 length: 16 residues. The repertoire was sequenced with immunoSEQ multiplex PCR; TCRdb's copy has only in-frame clones and lacks some. This table has roughly 160,000 clones, about 86% appearing once. The V and J genes are TRBV21-1 and TRBJ2-3; the table's D call TRBD2 went unverified against the DNA. TRBV21-1 is deemed a pseudogene. The source material was peripheral blood. The receptor's source is a man aged 60-69 years with acute or convalescent COVID-19. In DNA form, the CDR3 reads TGTGCCAGCAGCACATCGACTAGCGGGAGGGTAGATACGCAGTATTTT. Amino acid sequence: CASSTSTSGRVDTQYF.